The T cell receptor beta chain under discussion was sequenced for a study of blood T cells in healthy people across ages. PCR was performed a second time for roughly 6 to 12 cycles using a sample-barcoded 5' primer and a J-beta primer mix. Each CDR3 protein gets one entry after TCRdb re-called the 5' RACE reads with MiXCR. The profile covers about 650,000 distinct CDR3 sequences, with about 30% appearing a single time and 15% taken by the ten largest. J gave up 6 bases and V 2 bases, and 13 bases lay outside the gene matches. The CDR3 runs to 17 residues. Per the germline V gene, CDR1 is SGHAT and CDR2 is FQNNGV.

The chain recombines TRBV11-2 with TRBJ2-7; 10 nucleotides agree with TRBD2. The receptor was isolated from a woman aged 80 or over in good health. The sequenced material came from blood. The CDR3 protein is CASSLTTIAGGWSEQYF. CDR3 coding DNA: TGTGCCAGCAGCTTAACCACAATAGCGGGAGGTTGGAGCGAGCAGTACTTC.